A single sample is the source of the 6 T cell receptor beta chains below, sequenced in a study of T cell responses to AZD1222 COVID-19 vaccine. The table came from immunoSEQ multiplex PCR; TCRdb's copy has only in-frame clones and leaves some out. This sample yields about 130,000 clones, of which over 75% are seen a single time; about 6% belongs to the top ten. Specimen: peripheral blood, collected 28 days after the second AZD1222 dose. These receptors were obtained from an adult who received the AZD1222 COVID-19 vaccine.

V gene TRBV9 combines with J gene TRBJ1-1, with a tentative D call TRBD1 (6 bases). The V end was cut by 0 bases, the J end by 0 bases, with 9 bases between. Germline V gene sequence: CDR1 SGDLS, CDR2 YYNGEE. The length of the CDR3 is 15 residues. The CDR3 nucleotides read TGTGCCAGCAGCGTAGGGGGGGCCATGAACACTGAAGCTTTCTTT. Translation: CASSVGGAMNTEAFF.

The chain employs TRBV7-9 and TRBJ2-2; D may be TRBD2 (5 bases). Germline assignment: CDR1 SEHNR and CDR2 FQNEAQ (reference sequence). The V end was cut by 11 bases, the J end by 2 bases, with 30 bases between. This CDR3 has 19 residues. In DNA form, the CDR3 reads TGTGCCTCTCTTTTTTCCCCCCTCAGCCGGGGTCTCAACACCGGGGAGCTGTTTTTT. Its protein product is CASLFSPLSRGLNTGELFF. The full variable domain, its missing parts supplied by reference TRBV7-9 and TRBJ2-2, is DTGVSQNPRHKITKRGQNVTFRCDPISEHNRLYWYRQTLGQGPEFLTYFQNEAQLEKSRLLSDRFSAERPKGSFSTLEIQRTEQGDSAMYLCASLFSPLSRGLNTGELFFGEGSRLTVL.

This chain uses TRBV14 with TRBJ2-5; D possibly uses TRBD1 or TRBD2 (5 bases each). From germline, CDR1 is SGHDN and CDR2 FVKESK. Trimming stripped 4 bases from V and 7 bases from J, with 16 bases between. CDR3 length: 14 residues. The CDR3 protein is CASSPTTGPGTQYF. The DNA for the CDR3 is TGTGCCAGCAGCCCGACTACGGGGCCGGGGACCCAGTACTTC.

The CDR3 coding sequence is TGTGCCAGCAGCTTAATGGCAGGGGGATCTGGCTACACCTTC. This gives the protein CASSLMAGGSGYTF. This sequence joins TRBV13 and TRBJ1-2; 7 nucleotides align to TRBD1. Trimming at V came to 2 bases and at J to 7 bases, leaving 7 bases not matched to a gene. Germline V CDR1 and CDR2: PRHDT, FYEKMQ (reference sequence). The CDR3 consists of 14 residues.

V is TRBV12-5 and J is TRBJ2-1; tentatively, D is TRBD2 (5 bases). V was shortened by 3 bases and J by 2 bases, with 11 bases between the two germline ends. From germline, CDR1 is LGHNT and CDR2 FRNRAP. This CDR3 is built from 15 residues. The chain's CDR3 is CASGFSSGPYNEQFF. The CDR3 nucleotides read TGTGCTAGTGGTTTTAGCAGCGGCCCCTACAATGAGCAGTTCTTC.

This clone has a single count. The genes are TRBV30 and TRBJ1-6, with 7 nucleotides matching TRBD1. The germline V gene has CDR1 GTSNPN and CDR2 SVGIG (reference sequence). V gave up 1 base and J gave up 7 bases; unmatched junction bases: 4. CDR3 length equals 14 residues. CDR3 residues: CAWSGRQGNSPLHF. In nucleotides, the CDR3 is TGTGCCTGGAGTGGTCGACAGGGCAATTCACCCCTCCACTTT. The entire variable domain, with the rest obtained from reference TRBV30 and TRBJ1-6, is as follows: SQTIHQWPATLVQPVGSPLSLECTVEGTSNPNLYWYRQAAGRGLQLLFYSVGIGQISSEVPQNLSASRPQDRQFILSSKKLLLSDSGFYLCAWSGRQGNSPLHFGNGTRLTVT.